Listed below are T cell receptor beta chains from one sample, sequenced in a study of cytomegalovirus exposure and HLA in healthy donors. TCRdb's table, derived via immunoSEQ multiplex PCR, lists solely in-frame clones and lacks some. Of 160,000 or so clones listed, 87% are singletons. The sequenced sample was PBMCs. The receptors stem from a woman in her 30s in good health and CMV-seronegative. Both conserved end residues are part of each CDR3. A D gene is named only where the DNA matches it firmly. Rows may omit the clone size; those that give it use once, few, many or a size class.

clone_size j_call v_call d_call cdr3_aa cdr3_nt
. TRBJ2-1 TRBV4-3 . CASSQAGRFDNEQFF TGCGCCAGCAGCCAAGCAGGCAGGTTTGACAATGAGCAGTTCTTC
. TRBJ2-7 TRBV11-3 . CASSTTGNEQYF TGTGCCAGCAGTACGACAGGTAACGAGCAGTACTTC
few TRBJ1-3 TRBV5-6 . CASSLVAGNTIYF TGTGCCAGCAGCTTGGTGGCAGGAAACACCATATATTTT
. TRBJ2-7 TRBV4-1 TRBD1 CASSHWTGEYSYEQYF TGCGCCAGCAGCCATTGGACAGGCGAATACTCCTACGAGCAGTACTTC
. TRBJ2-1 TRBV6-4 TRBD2 CASSDSAGGPNEQFF TGTGCCAGCAGTGACTCAGCGGGGGGGCCCAATGAGCAGTTCTTC
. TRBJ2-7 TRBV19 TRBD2 CATQASGSSYEQYF TGTGCCACCCAGGCTAGCGGGAGCTCCTACGAGCAGTACTTC
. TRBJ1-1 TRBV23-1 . CASSQSSESLRTEAFF TGCGCCAGCAGTCAATCGTCCGAGTCCCTTCGCACTGAAGCTTTCTTT
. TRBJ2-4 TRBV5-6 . CASSSGADSLAKNIQYF TGTGCCAGCAGCTCGGGTGCAGATAGTTTAGCCAAAAACATTCAGTACTTC
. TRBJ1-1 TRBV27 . CASKVGRNTEAFF TGTGCCAGCAAAGTGGGGCGGAACACTGAAGCTTTCTTT
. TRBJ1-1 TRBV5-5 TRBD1 CASSRRVTGATEAFF TGTGCCAGCAGCCGGCGAGTGACAGGGGCTACTGAAGCTTTCTTT
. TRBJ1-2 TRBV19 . CASVLQGPPTSNYGYTF TGTGCCAGCGTTCTGCAGGGCCCGCCAACTTCTAACTATGGCTACACCTTC
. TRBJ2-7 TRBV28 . CASSRQAGSYEQYF TGTGCCAGCAGCCGCCAAGCCGGCTCCTACGAGCAGTACTTC
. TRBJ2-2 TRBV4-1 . CASSHPINRASNTGELFF TGCGCCAGCAGCCATCCTATCAACAGGGCTTCGAACACCGGGGAGCTGTTTTTT
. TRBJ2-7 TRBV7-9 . CASSPSERALGQYF TGTGCCAGCAGCCCCAGCGAGAGGGCCCTCGGGCAGTACTTC
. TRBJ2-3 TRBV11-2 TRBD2 CASRALAGGLLFTDTQYF TGTGCCAGCAGGGCGCTAGCGGGAGGGCTTCTTTTCACAGATACGCAGTATTTT
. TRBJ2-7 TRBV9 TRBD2 CASSPSGTSSYEQYF TGTGCCAGCAGCCCTTCCGGGACTAGTTCTTACGAGCAGTACTTC
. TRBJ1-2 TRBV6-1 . CASSETRDGYTF TGTGCCAGCAGTGAAACGAGGGATGGCTACACCTTC
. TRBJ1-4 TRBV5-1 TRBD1 CASSRPGGEGNEKLFF TGCGCCAGCAGCCGACCAGGGGGAGAGGGCAATGAAAAACTGTTTTTT
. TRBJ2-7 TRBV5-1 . CASSLNYEQYF TGCGCCAGCAGCCTAAATTACGAGCAGTACTTC
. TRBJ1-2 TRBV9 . CASSVDTGSYGYTF TGTGCCAGCAGCGTAGACACAGGGAGCTATGGCTACACCTTC
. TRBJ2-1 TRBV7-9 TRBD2 CASSLISGGRNEQFF TGTGCCAGCAGCTTGATTAGCGGGGGGCGCAATGAGCAGTTCTTC
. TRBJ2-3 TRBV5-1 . CASRGVMGATDTQYF TGCGCCAGCAGAGGCGTAATGGGGGCCACAGATACGCAGTATTTT
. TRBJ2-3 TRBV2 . CASTPGILKSTDTQYF TGTGCCAGCACCCCGGGGATTCTCAAGAGCACAGATACGCAGTATTTT
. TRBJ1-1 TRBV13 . CASSLTLVADTEAFF TGTGCCAGCAGCCTAACCCTCGTTGCCGACACTGAAGCTTTCTTT
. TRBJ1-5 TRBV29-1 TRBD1 CSADPTGGDQPQHF TGCAGCGCAGATCCGACAGGGGGCGATCAGCCCCAGCATTTT
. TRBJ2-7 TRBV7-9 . CASSLGAGISYEQYF TGTGCCAGCAGCTTAGGGGCCGGGATCTCCTACGAGCAGTACTTC
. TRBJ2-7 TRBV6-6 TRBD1 CASSRGTGTYEQYF TGTGCCAGCAGTAGAGGGACAGGGACCTACGAGCAGTACTTC
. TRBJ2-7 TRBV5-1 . CASSLGPGAPYEQYF TGCGCCAGCAGCTTGGGGCCTGGGGCACCCTACGAGCAGTACTTC
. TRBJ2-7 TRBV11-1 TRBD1 CASSLAARTGGGKQYF TGTGCCAGCAGCTTAGCTGCACGGACAGGGGGAGGTAAACAGTACTTC
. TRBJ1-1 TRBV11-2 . CASSLAGPMNTEAFF TGTGCCAGCAGCTTGGCAGGGCCTATGAACACTGAAGCTTTCTTT
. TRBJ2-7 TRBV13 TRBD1 CASSSTGAHYEQYF TGTGCCAGCAGCTCGACAGGGGCCCACTACGAGCAGTACTTC
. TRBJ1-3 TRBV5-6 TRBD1 CASSTTGRSGNTIYF TGTGCCAGCAGCACGACAGGGAGATCTGGAAACACCATATATTTT
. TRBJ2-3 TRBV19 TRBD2 CASSRASGGTSTDTQYF TGTGCCAGTAGTAGGGCTAGCGGGGGGACCAGCACAGATACGCAGTATTTT
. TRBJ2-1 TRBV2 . CASSGGRLSSYNEQFF TGTGCCAGCAGTGGGGGGAGGCTGAGCTCCTACAATGAGCAGTTCTTC
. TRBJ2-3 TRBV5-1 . CASSLGVGGTDTQYF TGCGCCAGCAGCTTGGGCGTGGGGGGAACAGATACGCAGTATTTT
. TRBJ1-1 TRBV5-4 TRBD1 CASSPRTGSTEAFF TGTGCCAGCAGCCCTAGGACAGGGTCGACTGAAGCTTTCTTT
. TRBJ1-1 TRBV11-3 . CASSADPSGTEAFF TGTGCCAGCAGCGCCGACCCTTCGGGCACTGAAGCTTTCTTT
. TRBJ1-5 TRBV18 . CASSPNYGKEPQHF TGTGCCAGCTCACCGAACTACGGGAAAGAGCCCCAGCATTTT
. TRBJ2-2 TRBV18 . CASSPLAASVITGELFF TGTGCCAGCTCACCACTTGCCGCTAGTGTCATCACCGGGGAGCTGTTTTTT
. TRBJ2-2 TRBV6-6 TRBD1 CASSPGQGITGELFF TGTGCCAGCAGCCCGGGACAGGGAATAACCGGGGAGCTGTTTTTT
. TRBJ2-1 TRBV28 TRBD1 CASRGQGLNEQFF TGTGCCAGCAGGGGACAGGGTCTCAATGAGCAGTTCTTC
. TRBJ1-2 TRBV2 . CASSEARAPGPPGYTF TGTGCCAGCAGTGAAGCGAGAGCCCCAGGGCCCCCCGGCTACACCTTC
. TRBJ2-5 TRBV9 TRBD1 CASSGQGRTTQYF TGTGCCAGCAGCGGACAGGGCAGGACGACCCAGTACTTC
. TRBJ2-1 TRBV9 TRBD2 CASSVVASGGLYNEQFF TGTGCCAGCAGCGTAGTTGCTAGCGGGGGGTTGTACAATGAGCAGTTCTTC
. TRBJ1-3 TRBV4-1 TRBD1 CASSQGGQGARNTIYF TGCGCCAGCAGCCAAGGGGGACAGGGGGCGAGAAACACCATATATTTT
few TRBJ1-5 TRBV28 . CASSLLQIRSNQPQHF TGTGCCAGCAGTTTGCTCCAGATCCGCAGCAATCAGCCCCAGCATTTT
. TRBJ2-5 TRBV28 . CASTDPGRYFTQYF TGTGCCAGCACCGACCCCGGGAGATATTTCACCCAGTACTTC
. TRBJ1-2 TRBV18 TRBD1 CASSPGQGIVGYTF TGTGCCAGCTCACCGGGACAGGGGATAGTTGGCTACACCTTC
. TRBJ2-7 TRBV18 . CASSPLDNSYEQYF TGTGCCAGCTCACCACTAGACAACTCCTACGAGCAGTACTTC
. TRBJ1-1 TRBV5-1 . CASSLGVTLNTEAFF TGCGCCAGCAGCTTGGGGGTCACACTAAACACTGAAGCTTTCTTT
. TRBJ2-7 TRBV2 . CASRPDSYEQYF TGTGCCAGCAGACCGGACAGCTACGAGCAGTACTTC
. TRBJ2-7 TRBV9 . CASAPGSNYEQYF TGTGCCAGCGCCCCGGGTTCCAACTACGAGCAGTACTTC
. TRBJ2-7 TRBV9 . CASSTGGSYPSYEQYF TGTGCCAGCAGCACCGGGGGAAGCTATCCTTCCTACGAGCAGTACTTC
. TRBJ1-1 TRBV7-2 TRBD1 CASSRWRQGNTEAFF TGTGCCAGCAGTAGGTGGCGACAGGGGAACACTGAAGCTTTCTTT
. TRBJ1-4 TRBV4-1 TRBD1 CASRMGQSNEKLFF TGCGCCAGCAGAATGGGACAGTCTAATGAAAAACTGTTTTTT
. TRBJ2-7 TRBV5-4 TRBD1 CASSRGGQGEYEQYF TGTGCCAGCAGCCGCGGGGGACAGGGAGAATACGAGCAGTACTTC
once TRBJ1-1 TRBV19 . CASSTPIRRTEAFF TGTGCCAGTAGTACCCCCATCCGGCGGACTGAAGCTTTCTTT
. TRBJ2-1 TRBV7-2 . CASSLGGGVVYNEQFF TGTGCCAGCAGCTTAGGCGGCGGGGTAGTCTACAATGAGCAGTTCTTC
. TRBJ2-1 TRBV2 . CASRREAPSSYNEQFF TGTGCCAGCAGACGGGAAGCGCCGAGCTCCTACAATGAGCAGTTCTTC